A selection of T cell receptor beta chains follows, all from one sample in a study of shared clonotypes between healthy human individuals. Profiling relied on immunoSEQ multiplex PCR, and the TCRdb table lists in-frame clones only, not all of them. The profile covers approximately 2,000,000 clones, with under 95% appearing a single time and about 0.41% taken by the ten largest. The sequenced material came from naive CD4+ T cells from PBMCs. These TCRs come from a man younger than 35 in good health. Some clones in this sample may be carry-over from other donors' samples. The CDR3 runs from the conserved cysteine through the conserved F or W. The D gene is left open where the match is weak. Size is omitted from some rows. Given values are once, few, many or a class for expanded clones.

j_gene,d_gene,v_gene,abundance,CDR3nt,CDR3aa
TRBJ2-7,.,TRBV7-9,.,TGTGCCAGCAGCCGCGGATACGAGCAGTACTTC,CASSRGYEQYF
TRBJ2-1,TRBD2,TRBV4-3,.,TGCGCCAGCAGCCAAGCCCCTAGCGGCGGGAGGTACAATGAGCAGTTCTTC,CASSQAPSGGRYNEQFF
TRBJ2-3,TRBD1,TRBV6-1,.,TGTGCCAGCTCTCTGACAGGGCCCAGCACAGATACGCAGTATTTT,CASSLTGPSTDTQYF
TRBJ1-3,.,TRBV28,.,TGTGCCAGCACCCCGGACGCCGGAGGAAACACCATATATTTT,CASTPDAGGNTIYF
TRBJ2-1,.,TRBV9,once,TGTGCCAGCAGCGAATGGGGTGTCGCTAGCAACAACCCCGGATCCCGCAATGAGCAGTTCTTC,CASSEWGVASNNPGSRNEQFF
TRBJ1-2,.,TRBV27,.,TGTGCCAGCAGTTCGGGTGAAAGGGGTGGGAACCTGGGCTACACCTTC,CASSSGERGGNLGYTF
TRBJ1-1,.,TRBV2,.,TGTGCCAGCAGTGGGCGGGGATCCAGGAACACTGAAGCTTTCTTT,CASSGRGSRNTEAFF
TRBJ2-1,.,TRBV11-3,.,TGTGCCAGCAGCCCCGGAGGCCAGGTCTCGGCGTATGAGCAGTTCTTC,CASSPGGQVSAYEQFF
TRBJ1-5,.,TRBV7-9,few,TGTGCCAGCAGCCTAAAAGGTAGCAATCAGCCCCAGCATTTT,CASSLKGSNQPQHF
TRBJ2-7,.,TRBV14,.,TGTGCCAGCAGCCAAGGATATGCGGCGGCTTACTTC,CASSQGYAAAYF
TRBJ1-2,.,TRBV18,.,TGTGCCAGCTCACCAGAGATTATCTATGGCTACACCTTC,CASSPEIIYGYTF
TRBJ2-3,.,TRBV5-4,.,TGTGCCAGCAGCCCGTTAGGCACCAACACAGATACGCAGTATTTT,CASSPLGTNTDTQYF
TRBJ2-2,.,TRBV2,.,TGTGCCAGCAGGGCTATCACCGGGGAGCTGTTTTTT,CASRAITGELFF
TRBJ2-1,.,TRBV10-3,.,TGTGCCACCAGTAGCTCCTACAATGAGCAGTTCTTC,CATSSSYNEQFF
TRBJ1-5,TRBD1,TRBV7-2,few,TGTGCCAGCAGCCCCCGGACAGGGCTTAGCAATCAGCCCCAGCATTTT,CASSPRTGLSNQPQHF
TRBJ2-5,.,TRBV25-1,.,TGTGCCAGCAGTGAAGTAAAGGGGGCGGGGGAGACCCAGTACTTC,CASSEVKGAGETQYF
TRBJ1-1,TRBD1,TRBV5-1,.,TGCGCCAGCAGCTCGGGACAGCACACTGAAGCTTTCTTT,CASSSGQHTEAFF
TRBJ2-2,.,TRBV5-1,.,TGCGCCAGCCGGACCGACCTGGGCAGGTCAACCGGGGAGCTGTTTTTT,CASRTDLGRSTGELFF
TRBJ2-7,.,TRBV19,.,TGTGCCAGTAGTATACGGGGTGGTGAGCAGTACTTC,CASSIRGGEQYF
TRBJ2-3,.,TRBV9,.,TGTGCCAGCTCTTGGCGGGGCCTCGACACAGATACGCAGTATTTT,CASSWRGLDTDTQYF
TRBJ2-3,.,TRBV25-1,.,TGTGCCAGCAGTGAATATCTTAGCGCAGATACGCAGTATTTT,CASSEYLSADTQYF
TRBJ2-1,.,TRBV4-1,.,TGCGCCAGCAGCCAAGCAATCGACCCCTTCCGTTCCTCCAATGAGCAGTTCTTC,CASSQAIDPFRSSNEQFF
TRBJ2-3,.,TRBV9,.,TGTGCCAGCAGCGTAGTTGGGACACAGAGCACAGATACGCAGTATTTT,CASSVVGTQSTDTQYF
TRBJ1-5,.,TRBV19,.,TGTGCCGTGGGTGGGGATCAGCCCCAGCATTTT,CAVGGDQPQHF
TRBJ2-7,TRBD2,TRBV28,.,TGTGCCAGCAGTTTAGCCCGGGGGGTAGCGGGAGGGCTCGTATGGGAGCAGTACTTC,CASSLARGVAGGLVWEQYF
TRBJ1-2,TRBD1,TRBV19,.,TGTGCCAGTAGTAGGGACAGGAACTATGGCTACACCTTC,CASSRDRNYGYTF
TRBJ2-1,.,TRBV20-1,.,TGCAGTGCCACCCAAACGGGGGAGCAGTTCTTC,CSATQTGEQFF
TRBJ1-1,TRBD1,TRBV19,.,TGTGCCAGTGCCATCCGGGACAGGGCGTCTGAAGCTTTCTTT,CASAIRDRASEAFF
TRBJ2-5,.,TRBV7-8,.,TGTGCCAGCAGCTCCGGACCACAAGAGACCCAGTACTTC,CASSSGPQETQYF
TRBJ2-5,.,TRBV18,.,TGTGCCAGCTCACCACGACAAGAGACCCAGTACTTC,CASSPRQETQYF
TRBJ2-3,.,TRBV28,.,TGTGCCAGCAATTCTCCTTACGGGGGCACAGATACGCAGTATTTT,CASNSPYGGTDTQYF
TRBJ2-3,TRBD1,TRBV15,.,TGTGCCACCTCCAAGAACAGGGGCCTCACAGATACGCAGTATTTT,CATSKNRGLTDTQYF
TRBJ1-2,.,TRBV7-9,.,TGTGCCAGCAGCTCTCGAGGTGCAGGTCCCTATGGCTACACCTTC,CASSSRGAGPYGYTF
TRBJ2-6,.,TRBV28,.,TGTGCCAGCTTCGCGGACTCTGGGGCCAACGTCCTGACTTTC,CASFADSGANVLTF
TRBJ2-1,TRBD2,TRBV7-3,.,TGTGCCAGCAGCTTTCTAGCGGGAGGGACCTACAATGAGCAGTTCTTC,CASSFLAGGTYNEQFF
TRBJ1-1,.,TRBV7-3,once,TGTGCCAGCAGCTTAACGCGGGCTGACGAAGCTTTCTTT,CASSLTRADEAFF
TRBJ2-7,.,TRBV28,.,TGTGCCAGCAGTTTATCTAGTTCCGCCTACGAGCAGTACTTC,CASSLSSSAYEQYF
TRBJ2-1,.,TRBV7-9,.,TGTGCCAGCAGCTTAGTGCTCCCCGGTTACAATGAGCAGTTCTTC,CASSLVLPGYNEQFF
TRBJ2-2,.,TRBV9,.,TGTGCCAGCAGCGTAGCTACGACACCAAACACCGGGGAGCTGTTTTTT,CASSVATTPNTGELFF
TRBJ2-2,.,TRBV6-1,.,TGTGCCAGCAGTGAAGGTCTACCGGCAGGGGAGCTGTTTTTT,CASSEGLPAGELFF
TRBJ1-5,.,TRBV19,.,TGTGCCAGTAGTAGGCCGACCCCTTGGGGCAATCAGCCCCAGCATTTT,CASSRPTPWGNQPQHF
TRBJ2-4,.,TRBV11-2,.,TGTGCCAGCAGCCAAGCAGGGACAAACATTCAGTACTTC,CASSQAGTNIQYF
TRBJ1-1,.,TRBV2,.,TGTGCCACCGGGCGGCCCCCGAACACTGAAGCTTTCTTT,CATGRPPNTEAFF
TRBJ2-1,.,TRBV7-9,.,TGTGCCAGCAGCCCCGGTCTAGCCGCGGATGAGCAGTTCTTC,CASSPGLAADEQFF
TRBJ2-7,.,TRBV6-5,.,TGTGCCAGCAGGAGGCTAGCAAATTACGAGCAGTACTTC,CASRRLANYEQYF
TRBJ2-1,TRBD1,TRBV6-1,.,TGTGCCAGCAGTGAAGCGGGACAGGGTTCCTACAATGAGCAGTTCTTC,CASSEAGQGSYNEQFF
TRBJ1-1,.,TRBV9,.,TGTGCCAGCAGCGTAGTTTCGCAGGTCAACACTGAAGCTTTCTTT,CASSVVSQVNTEAFF
TRBJ2-7,.,TRBV29-1,.,TGCAGCGTTGGCAACAGGTTGAGCTCCTACGAGCAGTACTTC,CSVGNRLSSYEQYF
TRBJ2-1,.,TRBV5-3,.,TGTGCCAGAAGCTTGTTGGGGGGAGTGGACGATGAGCAGTTCTTC,CARSLLGGVDDEQFF
TRBJ2-3,TRBD2,TRBV6-5,.,TGTGCCAGCAGTTATGCCCCTAGCGGGTTGGATACGCAGTATTTT,CASSYAPSGLDTQYF